This TCR beta chain was identified during a study of blood T cell repertoires in COVID-19. Study in general: The samples span acute and convalescent COVID-19 from the United States, Italy and Spain.

Original data processing: Reference gene primer amplification gave estimated nucleated cell counts. The repertoire was sequenced with immunoSEQ multiplex PCR; TCRdb's copy has only in-frame clones and lacks some. That table is the source of V, J and clone size, and D and trimming were worked out from the DNA. The table lists 25,000 to 35,000 clones, 75% to 90% of them singletons, with around 48% in the top ten. The germline CDR1 and CDR2 sequences are SGHVS and FNYEAQ. CDR3 size: 18 residues. Trimming removed 1 base from V and 5 bases from J; junction bases left unmatched: 10. The receptor was isolated from a human donor with acute or convalescent COVID-19. The donor label of this sample is uncertain. The sequencing input was peripheral blood. This chain connects TRBV7-6 to TRBJ2-5; TRBD2 aligns across 13 bases. The CDR3, as DNA: TGTGCCAGCAGCTTAGGTCTGACTAGCGGGGGGTCTGGTGAGACCCAGTACTTC. Translation: CASSLGLTSGGSGETQYF.